Listed here is a single TCR beta chain. As handled by the study authors: It was from reference gene primer amplification that nucleated cell counts were estimated. Method: immunoSEQ multiplex PCR; TCRdb's copy keeps in-frame clones and lacks some. The V and J calls and clone size were taken over from that table, and D and trimming were inferred from the DNA. The sample lists around 140,000 clones; approximately 87% were seen once. This record comes from a study of blood T cell repertoires in COVID-19. Study-wide context: Collection of acute and convalescent COVID-19 samples took place in the United States, Italy and Spain. The cDNA or gDNA used as material had been derived from T cells, B-cell-depleted T cells, or PBMCs.

V shed 1 base and J shed 8 bases, with 22 bases lying between them. This CDR3 spans 17 amino acids. Germline assignment: CDR1 MGHRA and CDR2 YSYEKL. The chain couples TRBV4-1 to TRBJ2-3; possible D gene TRBD2, 6 bases. The TCR sequence derives from a man in his fifties or sixties with active COVID-19. The specimen was peripheral blood. DNA for the CDR3: TGCGCCAGCAGCCAAGCCCCGCCGGGACTCGCAAGCGGTACGCAGTATTTT. This sequence encodes CASSQAPPGLASGTQYF.